Following are 29 T cell receptor beta chains from one sample sequenced in a study of chemoradiotherapy in HPV16-positive cancers. Profiled with immunoSEQ multiplex PCR; TCRdb holds only in-frame clones, not every one. The sample includes about 19,000 clones, about 80% of them seen just once. The specimen comprised blood, sampled from a patient who underwent chemoradiotherapy. Every receptor here comes from a human donor with HPV-associated anogenital cancer.

Note on this clone: Other DNA sequences in the same sample also yield this CDR3. J is TRBJ1-2 and V is TRBV2, with TRBD1 matching over 7 bases. CDR3 length equals 13 residues. The germline CDR1 and CDR2 sequences are SNHLY and FYNNEI. J lost 8 bases, V lost 6 bases, and 9 bases had no gene match. The CDR3 nucleotides read TGTGCCAGCAGCGTCACAGGGGCGGGCGGCTACACCTTC. Its protein is CASSVTGAGGYTF.

This clone was seen once. The V call is TRBV5-5, the J call TRBJ1-5, with TRBD1 as a possible D gene (6 bases). This CDR3 has 16 amino acids. The germline V gene encodes CDR1 SGHKS and CDR2 YYEKEE (reference sequence). V lost 0 bases and J 8 bases, leaving 18 bases between the germline ends. This CDR3 is CASSLGGQPTGKPQHF. The CDR3, as DNA: TGTGCCAGCAGCTTGGGTGGACAGCCAACGGGGAAGCCCCAGCATTTT.

The chain uses TRBV29-1 and TRBJ2-5; D might be TRBD1 (5 bases). The J call is doubtful: the DNA matches TRBJ2-7 better. The germline V gene has CDR1 SQVTM and CDR2 ANQGSEA. CDR3 length equals 16 residues. DNA for the CDR3: TGCAGCCTGGCCTCCAGGCCAGGGCTTGAAGCCTACGAGCAGTACTTC. Its translation: CSLASRPGLEAYEQYF.

V gene TRBV9 combines with J gene TRBJ1-1, with TRBD1 as a possible D gene (5 bases). Germline V CDR1 and CDR2: SGDLS, YYNGEE. This CDR3 is 15 amino acids long. Deletions cut 1 base from V and 5 bases from J, with 15 bases between. The CDR3 DNA is TGTGCCAGCAGCGTATATGAGGGGAGGGTGACTGAAGCTTTCTTT. This translates into CASSVYEGRVTEAFF.

J is TRBJ1-5 and V is TRBV5-6; D call uncertain. Germline loops: CDR1 SGHDT, CDR2 YYEEEE. Between the trimmed V and J ends, which lost 4 bases and 1 base, there was a span of 12 bases. This CDR3 region has 15 residues. CDR3 sequence: CASSRNGESNQPQHF. CDR3 DNA sequence: TGTGCCAGCAGCCGAAATGGGGAAAGCAATCAGCCCCAGCATTTT.

CDR3 nucleotides: TGTGCCAGCAGCTCCTTATCCGGGGGTAGGGCTCATGAAAAACTGTTTTTT. Its protein is CASSSLSGGRAHEKLFF. The chain combines TRBV11-2 with TRBJ1-4; D possibly corresponds to TRBD1 (5 bases). CDR3 length: 17 residues. From germline, CDR1 is SGHAT and CDR2 FQNNGV. V lost 4 bases, J lost 6 bases, and 21 bases lay in between.

The V call is TRBV2, the J call TRBJ2-7; 9 positions match TRBD2. The CDR3 consists of 15 residues. The J segment lost 3 bases and the V segment lost 7 bases, leaving 10 bases of the junction unmatched. Looked up from germline, CDR1 is SNHLY and CDR2 is FYNNEI. Here the CDR3 reads CASKSGLADVYEQYF. Written as DNA, the CDR3 is TGTGCCAGCAAATCGGGACTAGCTGATGTCTACGAGCAGTACTTC. The full variable domain, with the rest looked up from reference TRBV2 and TRBJ2-7, is EPEVTQTPSHQVTQMGQEVILRCVPISNHLYFYWYRQILGQKVEFLVSFYNNEISEKSEIFDDQFSVERPDGSNFTLKIRSTKLEDSAMYFCASKSGLADVYEQYFGPGTRLTVT.

This clone was seen just once. The rearrangement links TRBV7-2 to TRBJ2-5; 9 bases are a match to TRBD1. Unmatched junction bases numbered 6, after V lost 1 base and J lost 0 bases. From germline, CDR1 is SGHTA and CDR2 FQGNSA. The CDR3 runs to 17 residues. The CDR3 nucleotides are TGTGCCAGCAGCTTAGAGACAGGGGGATACTACCAAGAGACCCAGTACTTC. It codes for CASSLETGGYYQETQYF.

The chain joins TRBV2 to TRBJ2-4, with D uncertain. This CDR3 is built from 13 residues. Trimming stripped 5 bases from V and 5 bases from J, with 10 bases between. Germline V gene data show CDR1 as SNHLY and CDR2 as FYNNEI. CDR3 sequence (DNA): TGTGCCAGCAGTAAGGACCGCCAAAACATTCAGTACTTC. Residues: CASSKDRQNIQYF.

The J gene is TRBJ2-3, the V gene TRBV27, with TRBD2 matching over 7 bases. This CDR3 comprises 15 residues. Trimming cost V 3 bases and J 6 bases; bases outside gene matches: 9. Germline V gene data show CDR1 as MNHEY and CDR2 as SMNVEV (reference sequence). CDR3: CASSFWGGEGDTQYF. In nucleotides, the CDR3 is TGTGCCAGCAGTTTTTGGGGGGGGGAGGGTGATACGCAGTATTTT.

The gene calls are TRBV6-7 and TRBJ2-7; tentatively, D is TRBD1 (6 bases). TRBV6-7 is marked as an open reading frame, function uncertain. The V and J ends lost 2 bases and 2 bases respectively, with 7 bases between them. CDR3 size: 13 residues. The CDR3 DNA is TGTGCCAGCAGTTACGGGACAACCTACGAGCAGTACTTC. Its protein is CASSYGTTYEQYF.

V is TRBV5-5 and J is TRBJ1-5; D is perhaps TRBD1 (5 bases). V was trimmed by 0 bases and J by 0 bases, leaving 10 bases between them. The CDR3 has 16 amino acids. In germline, CDR1 is SGHKS, CDR2 YYEKEE (reference sequence). The DNA of the CDR3 is TGTGCCAGCAGCTTGGGGCCAGGGAATAGCAATCAGCCCCAGCATTTT. Translated, it gives CASSLGPGNSNQPQHF.

V and J are TRBV6-6 and TRBJ2-1; tentative D call: TRBD2 (5 bases). The ends were cut back, 5 bases at V and 15 bases at J, with 17 bases in the middle. From germline, CDR1 is MNHNY and CDR2 SVGAGI (reference sequence). The CDR3 runs 12 residues. CDR3 region: CASSPSWTEAFF. The CDR3 DNA reads TGTGCCAGCAGTCCTAGTTGGACTGAGGCGTTCTTC.

V usage is TRBV11-2 and J usage is TRBJ1-6; D ambiguous. Germline CDR1 is SGHAT and CDR2 is FQNNGV. The CDR3 totals 12 residues. The ends were cut back, 1 base at V and 7 bases at J, with 2 bases in the middle. The CDR3 sequence: CASSLGNSPLHF. In DNA, the CDR3 is TGTGCCAGCAGCTTAGGGAATTCACCCCTCCACTTT.

This rearrangement joins TRBV6-5 to TRBJ2-2; 7 nucleotides match TRBD1. CDR3 length: 15 amino acids. After removal of 5 bases from V and 4 bases from J, the junction contained 7 bases not matched to a gene. Germline V gene lookup returns CDR1 MNHEY and CDR2 SVGAGI. CDR3 bases: TGTGCCAGCAGTATAGACAGGGCCTTCACCGGGGAGCTGTTTTTT. Translation gives CASSIDRAFTGELFF.

Sample share makes this clone medium-sized. The chain uses TRBV6-5 and TRBJ1-2; D not resolved. Germline CDR1 is MNHEY and CDR2 is SVGAGI. The CDR3 totals 13 residues. Trimming took off 3 bases at V and 4 bases at J, with 9 bases between the two ends. The CDR3 reads CASSYRLGYGYTF. The CDR3 coding sequence is TGTGCCAGCAGTTATCGACTAGGCTATGGCTACACCTTC.

A word on this clone: A junction boundary mismatches the germline segment, possibly from a read error. This sequence joins TRBV7-7 and TRBJ2-2; 8 nucleotides match TRBD1. Germline lookup yields CDR1 SSHAT and CDR2 FNYEAQ (reference sequence). This CDR3 comprises 15 residues. The CDR3 spells CASSLLDRGSGELFF. CDR3 bases: TGTGCTAGCAGCTTACTTGACAGGGGCTCCGGGGAGCTGTTTTTT.

The gene calls are TRBV6-4 and TRBJ2-7; possible D gene TRBD2, 6 bases. This CDR3 comprises 14 residues. V was shortened by 6 bases and J by 6 bases, with 18 bases between the two germline ends. Germline V gene lookup returns CDR1 MRHNA and CDR2 SNTAGT. The CDR3, as DNA: TGTGCCAGCAGAGCCGCGGCGGGGCCATTCGAGCAGTACTTC. It specifies CASRAAAGPFEQYF.

This sequence joins TRBV7-7 and TRBJ2-7; D may be TRBD2 (5 bases). This CDR3 comprises 15 residues. Per germline, CDR1 SSHAT and CDR2 FNYEAQ (reference sequence). V gave up 5 bases and J gave up 0 bases, with 14 bases separating them. The CDR3 nucleotides are TGTGCCAGCAGCCCCGGACTCGAGAGCTCCTACGAGCAGTACTTC. It translates to CASSPGLESSYEQYF.

The chain joins TRBV23-1 to TRBJ2-3; 14 nucleotides match TRBD2. TRBV23-1 is an ORF, and what it does is uncertain. The CDR3 is made up of 15 amino acids. V was pared by 3 bases and J by 7 bases, with 3 bases of the junction left unmatched. CDR3 coding DNA: TGCGCCAGCAGTCACCGGACTAGCGGGGGGAATACGCAGTATTTT. It is translated as CASSHRTSGGNTQYF.

V is TRBV28 and J is TRBJ1-5; D unclear. The germline V gene has CDR1 MDHEN and CDR2 SYDVKM. Deletions cut 4 bases from V and 0 bases from J, with 19 bases between. The CDR3 extends over 18 amino acids. Written as DNA, the CDR3 is TGTGCCAGCAGTTCCGCTTTCCCCTACACTTATAGCAATCAGCCCCAGCATTTT. Encoded protein: CASSSAFPYTYSNQPQHF.

The rearrangement links TRBV28 to TRBJ1-2; D remains ambiguous. The germline CDR1 and CDR2 sequences are MDHEN and SYDVKM. Trimming stripped 3 bases from V and 5 bases from J, with 7 bases between. The CDR3 covers 12 residues. CDR3 region: CASSLMGYGYTF. The CDR3 nucleotides are TGTGCCAGCAGTTTGATGGGGTATGGCTACACCTTC.

Regarding this clone: The sample contains more than one DNA sequence encoding this CDR3. The rearrangement links TRBV19 to TRBJ1-2; D not certain. This CDR3 is 13 amino acids long. CDR1 and CDR2 from the germline V gene are LNHDA and SQIVND (reference sequence). V lost 3 bases and J 0 bases, leaving 5 bases between the germline ends. The CDR3 here is CASSILTNYGYTF. For the CDR3, the DNA is TGTGCCAGTAGTATTTTAACTAACTATGGCTACACCTTC.

The V call is TRBV27, the J call TRBJ1-2; the match to TRBD1 covers 7 bases. The CDR3 totals 14 residues. The junction had 9 bases not matched to a gene; V was cut back by 5 bases and J by 6 bases. The germline V gene has CDR1 MNHEY and CDR2 SMNVEV (reference sequence). CDR3: CASSLRQGWDGYTF. As DNA, the CDR3 is TGTGCCAGCAGTCTAAGACAGGGTTGGGATGGCTACACCTTC.

In DNA, the CDR3 is TGTGCCAGCAATTCGGACAGGGCCTCCAGAGGCTACACCTTC. Amino acids: CASNSDRASRGYTF. V and J are TRBV28 and TRBJ1-2; 8 bases line up with TRBD1. Germline CDR1 reads MDHEN; CDR2 reads SYDVKM. There are 14 residues in the CDR3. V lost 7 bases, J lost 8 bases, and 12 bases stayed unmatched.

In its sample, this clone was seen a few times. The V and J genes are TRBV18 and TRBJ1-3; D gene unclear. Trimming removed 3 bases at V and 3 bases at J, with 6 bases between. This CDR3 has 13 residues. Germline assignment: CDR1 KGHSH and CDR2 LQKENI. CDR3 amino acids: CASSPFGGNTIYF. The CDR3 DNA follows: TGTGCCAGCTCACCTTTCGGTGGAAACACCATATATTTT.

This clone was seen more than once but under ten times. The rearrangement uses TRBV25-1 and TRBJ1-2; D unclear. CDR1 is MGHDK, CDR2 SYGVNS, per germline. The V end lost 4 bases, the J end lost 4 bases, and 13 bases lay between the germline ends. This CDR3 is 14 amino acids long. In nucleotides, the CDR3 is TGTGCCAGCAGTGTCCCGACACTCTCCTATGGCTACACCTTC. Encoded protein: CASSVPTLSYGYTF.

The CDR3 loop is CASSVGSNEQFF. DNA for the CDR3: TGTGCCAGCAGCGTAGGAAGCAATGAGCAGTTCTTC. The V gene is TRBV9, the J gene TRBJ2-1; the D is unclear. Germline V CDR1 and CDR2: SGDLS, YYNGEE. Trimming cost V 0 bases and J 6 bases, with 4 bases left between them. The CDR3 length is 12 residues.

The chain employs TRBV11-2 and TRBJ2-2; D is perhaps TRBD1 or TRBD2 (5 bases each). The ends were cut back, 5 bases at V and 8 bases at J, with 27 bases in the middle. The CDR3 extends over 18 amino acids. Looked up from germline, CDR1 is SGHAT and CDR2 is FQNNGV. The CDR3 sequence is CASSKFGTTWPFTGELFF. CDR3 sequence (DNA): TGTGCCAGCAGCAAATTCGGGACGACTTGGCCTTTTACTGGGGAGCTGTTTTTT.